Listed below are T cell receptor beta chains from one sample, sequenced in a study of T cells in Graves' hyperthyroidism and ophthalmopathy. Using its own MiXCR run on the multiplex PCR reads, TCRdb lists one record per CDR3 protein. The sample has 300,000 to 450,000 distinct CDR3 sequences, around a sixth seen once; the top ten hold about 30%. The source material was blood. These receptors originate from a woman under 30 with Graves' hyperthyroidism that later progressed to Graves' ophthalmopathy. Both conserved end residues are part of each CDR3. The order of the fields is V gene, D gene, clone size, J gene, CDR3 protein, CDR3 DNA. A D gene is named only where the DNA matches it firmly. Size is omitted from some rows. Given values are once, few, many or a class for expanded clones.

TRBV7-3	TRBD2	.	TRBJ2-1	CASSPRGGRTYNEQFF	TGTGCCAGCAGCCCCCGGGGGGGGAGGACCTACAATGAGCAGTTCTTC
TRBV10-3	TRBD1	many	TRBJ1-1	CAISEPRQGGPGTEAFF	TGTGCCATCAGTGAGCCGAGACAGGGAGGGCCTGGCACTGAAGCTTTCTTT
TRBV7-9	.	.	TRBJ2-1	CASSLAHRNEQFF	TGTGCCAGCAGCTTAGCACACAGAAATGAGCAGTTCTTC
TRBV3-2	.	many	TRBJ2-1	CASSGPNNEQFF	TGTGCCTCCTCCGGGCCTAACAATGAGCAGTTCTTC
TRBV6-1	.	.	TRBJ2-1	CASSDETSEGNEQFF	TGTGCCAGCAGTGACGAAACTAGTGAGGGTAATGAGCAGTTCTTC
TRBV29-1	TRBD1	.	TRBJ1-3	CSVAKGAPGNTIYF	TGCAGCGTTGCAAAGGGGGCGCCTGGAAACACCATATATTTT
TRBV18	TRBD1	few	TRBJ2-1	CASSSQPPGQGNEQFF	TGTGCCAGCTCATCACAACCCCCGGGACAGGGGAATGAGCAGTTCTTC
TRBV6-5	.	.	TRBJ1-1	CASSYGQGIMNTEAFF	TGTGCCAGCAGTTACGGGCAGGGAATAATGAACACTGAAGCTTTCTTT
TRBV6-1	.	many	TRBJ1-1	CASSYGAGGTEAFF	TGTGCCAGCAGTTACGGGGCGGGGGGCACTGAAGCTTTCTTT
TRBV6-1	.	many	TRBJ1-3	CASRSTGHSGNTIYF	TGTGCCAGCAGGTCCACAGGCCACTCTGGAAACACCATATATTTT
TRBV20-1	TRBD2	few	TRBJ2-1	CSARASGSYNEQFF	TGCAGTGCGCGCGCTAGCGGCTCCTACAATGAGCAGTTCTTC
TRBV27	TRBD1	many	TRBJ1-1	CASSSGTGSNTEAFF	TGTGCCAGCAGTTCGGGGACAGGATCGAACACTGAAGCTTTCTTT
TRBV14	.	.	TRBJ1-3	CASSFGRRSGNTIYF	TGTGCCAGCAGCTTCGGACGTCGGTCTGGAAACACCATATATTTT
TRBV7-9	TRBD2	.	TRBJ2-1	CASSPTGTSNEQFF	TGTGCCAGCAGCCCTACCGGGACTAGTAATGAGCAGTTCTTC
TRBV7-9	.	few	TRBJ2-2	CASSPIWDVAGELFF	TGTGCCAGCAGCCCCATTTGGGACGTTGCCGGGGAGCTGTTTTTT
TRBV5-1	TRBD2	many	TRBJ2-3	CASSPLAGASDTQYF	TGCGCCAGCAGTCCTCTAGCGGGTGCTTCCGATACGCAGTATTTT
TRBV10-3	.	.	TRBJ1-6	CATTDNARTNSPLHF	TGTGCCACCACAGACAACGCGAGAACTAATTCACCCCTCCACTTT
TRBV28	.	many	TRBJ2-7	CASSLWDEKQYF	TGTGCCAGCAGTTTATGGGACGAAAAGCAGTACTTC
TRBV9	.	.	TRBJ2-1	CASSVGVGEANEQFF	TGTGCCAGCAGCGTAGGAGTCGGGGAGGCGAATGAGCAGTTCTTC
TRBV7-9	TRBD1	many	TRBJ2-2	CASSLLDRPRVNTGELFF	TGTGCCAGCAGCTTACTGGACAGGCCTCGTGTAAACACCGGGGAGCTGTTTTTT
TRBV11-2	.	many	TRBJ2-7	CASSPTDSSGREQYF	TGTGCCAGCAGCCCTACGGACAGTTCGGGTCGCGAGCAGTACTTC
TRBV11-3	.	many	TRBJ2-3	CASSGDYSGTQYF	TGTGCCAGCAGCGGAGACTACAGCGGCACGCAGTATTTT
TRBV28	.	many	TRBJ1-5	CASRPSTRGHQPQHF	TGTGCCAGCAGGCCGTCCACCCGAGGGCATCAGCCCCAGCATTTT
TRBV28	.	many	TRBJ1-2	CASRVSTVSDYGYTF	TGTGCCAGCAGGGTTTCGACAGTTTCGGACTATGGCTACACCTTC
TRBV7-8	TRBD1	many	TRBJ1-1	CASSPGQGVGTEAFF	TGTGCCAGCAGCCCCGGACAGGGCGTGGGCACTGAAGCTTTCTTT
TRBV28	TRBD1	many	TRBJ2-7	CASGTGVYYEQYF	TGTGCCAGCGGGACAGGGGTTTACTACGAGCAGTACTTC
TRBV27	.	many	TRBJ2-7	CASRPQGAYEQYF	TGTGCCAGCAGACCGCAGGGCGCCTACGAGCAGTACTTC
TRBV7-2	.	.	TRBJ2-1	CAGSLGGGGYNEQFF	TGTGCCGGCAGCTTAGGGGGCGGGGGATACAATGAGCAGTTCTTC
TRBV20-1	.	few	TRBJ1-4	CSAREVGNREKLFF	TGCAGTGCTAGAGAGGTGGGGAATCGTGAAAAACTGTTTTTT
TRBV7-2	.	few	TRBJ2-2	CASSRQTGELFF	TGTGCCAGCAGCAGACAGACCGGGGAGCTGTTTTTT
TRBV13	.	many	TRBJ2-1	CASSLQMNEQFF	TGTGCCAGCAGCTTACAGATGAATGAGCAGTTCTTC
TRBV20-1	TRBD2	many	TRBJ2-5	CSARGLAGETQETQYF	TGCAGTGCTAGAGGACTAGCGGGAGAAACTCAAGAGACCCAGTACTTC
TRBV28	TRBD2	many	TRBJ2-7	CASSSQTSGYEQYF	TGTGCCAGCAGTTCCCAAACTAGCGGCTACGAGCAGTACTTC
TRBV2	.	many	TRBJ2-2	CASKQNTGELFF	TGTGCCAGCAAACAGAACACCGGGGAGCTGTTTTTT
TRBV20-1	TRBD1	many	TRBJ2-7	CSATGAGGMYEQYF	TGCAGTGCCACCGGGGCAGGGGGCATGTACGAGCAGTACTTC
TRBV28	.	many	TRBJ1-2	CASKERGGQRRYGYTF	TGTGCCAGCAAAGAGAGGGGAGGACAAAGACGATATGGCTACACCTTC
TRBV20-1	TRBD1	many	TRBJ2-3	CSAKTGGDTDTQYF	TGCAGTGCTAAGACAGGGGGAGACACAGATACGCAGTATTTT
TRBV2	TRBD2	many	TRBJ2-1	CASSATSGTYNEQFF	TGTGCCAGCAGCGCGACTAGCGGCACATACAATGAGCAGTTCTTC
TRBV7-9	.	.	TRBJ2-4	CASSFPGAKNIQYF	TGTGCCAGCAGCTTCCCCGGAGCCAAAAACATTCAGTACTTC
TRBV3-1	TRBD2	many	TRBJ2-2	CASSQDGLAANTGELFF	TGTGCCAGCAGCCAAGATGGGCTAGCGGCGAACACCGGGGAGCTGTTTTTT
TRBV29-1	.	.	TRBJ2-7	CSVKEGLAGTSWEQYF	TGCAGCGTTAAAGAGGGACTGGCGGGAACTTCGTGGGAGCAGTACTTC
TRBV7-2	.	many	TRBJ2-7	CASSISGTTRDGPFYEQYF	TGTGCCAGCAGCATTAGTGGCACGACCCGGGACGGTCCCTTCTACGAGCAGTACTTC
TRBV6-1	TRBD2	many	TRBJ2-7	CASSYLRDYPYEQYF	TGTGCCAGCAGTTACCTCCGGGACTACCCCTACGAGCAGTACTTC
TRBV9	TRBD2	.	TRBJ2-7	CASSVAAGGLISEQYF	TGTGCCAGCAGCGTAGCGGCGGGAGGGCTTATCTCCGAGCAGTACTTC
TRBV13	.	many	TRBJ2-2	CASSLTAAGELFF	TGTGCCAGCAGCTTGACGGCCGCCGGGGAGCTGTTTTTT
TRBV11-3	.	many	TRBJ2-1	CASSHENNEQFF	TGTGCCAGCAGCCACGAGAACAATGAGCAGTTCTTC
TRBV2	.	many	TRBJ1-5	CASNRGGGAIDQPQHF	TGTGCCAGCAATAGAGGGGGGGGTGCCATCGATCAGCCCCAGCATTTT
TRBV20-1	TRBD2	many	TRBJ2-7	CSASWRGDTLYEQYF	TGCAGTGCTAGTTGGCGGGGGGACACACTTTACGAGCAGTACTTC
TRBV5-6	.	few	TRBJ2-1	CASSLGSWSYNEQFF	TGTGCCAGCAGCTTGGGGAGTTGGTCCTACAATGAGCAGTTCTTC
TRBV20-1	TRBD2	many	TRBJ2-7	CSARTGLDRYEQYF	TGCAGTGCTAGAACCGGACTAGATAGATACGAGCAGTACTTC
TRBV2	.	many	TRBJ2-1	CATVYTYNEQFF	TGTGCCACCGTCTACACCTACAATGAGCAGTTCTTC
TRBV2	TRBD1	many	TRBJ2-3	CASRGGATSTDTQYF	TGTGCCAGCAGAGGGGGCGCAACTAGCACAGATACGCAGTATTTT
TRBV30	TRBD1	many	TRBJ2-3	CAWRTQGAQYF	TGTGCCTGGAGGACCCAGGGGGCGCAGTATTTT
TRBV7-2	TRBD2	many	TRBJ2-1	CASSSTSGPYNEQFF	TGTGCCAGCAGCTCAACTAGCGGGCCCTACAATGAGCAGTTCTTC